The clone carrying this TCR beta chain has ten or more counts. Antigen specificity is unknown. The data derive from a study of T cells in Graves' hyperthyroidism and ophthalmopathy. Study at large: Peripheral blood sampling occurred at initial diagnosis, before any treatment. Whole-study findings and limits: Blood also carried most thyroid clonotypes expanded above 0.001.

The CDR3 spans 14 residues. CDR1 and CDR2 from the germline V gene are SGHRS and YFSETQ. V gave up 7 bases and J gave up 0 bases, with 12 bases separating them. On the basis of clinical symptoms, serum thyroxine and TRAb, thyroid ultrasound and orbital computed tomography, diagnoses were made. This sample holds PBMCs from under 11 ml fresh peripheral blood. Amplified regions were TCR beta CDR3 sequences from RNA transcripts. HTBI primers were used for first-round RT-PCR of the TCR CDR3. MiXCR, applied by TCRdb to the multiplex PCR reads, yields one record per CDR3 protein. The table has around 570,000 distinct CDR3 sequences, approximately 20% seen once.

The sequence came from a man in his forties with Graves' ophthalmopathy. Sequencing input: blood. The chain recombines TRBV5-1 with TRBJ2-3; D gene unclear. The CDR3 loop reads CASYPGGSTDTQYF. The DNA for the CDR3 is TGCGCCAGCTACCCCGGCGGTAGCACAGATACGCAGTATTTT.